This record covers a single TCR beta chain. CDR1 is MNHNS, CDR2 SASEGT, per germline. This CDR3 region has 14 residues. TRB amplification used approximately 250 ng of peripheral blood genomic DNA. This sample was included in a study of T cell clusters in autoimmune cytopenias. Study-level information: Healthy control donors averaged around 54 years of age, with a median of roughly 60 years.

TRB was amplified by touch-down multiplex PCR, primer pools A and B combined. TCRdb reworked the multiplex PCR reads into one entry per CDR3 protein, no DNA. The ten top clones account for 27%, within a sample of roughly 5,200 distinct CDR3 sequences. This sample also appeared in a second study, on T cell repertoires in aging, cancer and after chemotherapy. From that study: Donor ages fell into six groups from 30 or younger up to 70 or older. Compared with age-matched healthy donors, untreated hematological or solid cancer patients showed higher blood TCR clonality. Median generation probability rose over the chemotherapy interval in each cancer cohort, suggesting rebound thymic output.

The sample consisted of peripheral blood. This sequence was found in a human donor in good health. This rearrangement joins TRBV6-1 to TRBJ2-3; TCRdb reports TRBD1, a call that lacks DNA to check it against. CDR3: CASSELAGADTQYF.